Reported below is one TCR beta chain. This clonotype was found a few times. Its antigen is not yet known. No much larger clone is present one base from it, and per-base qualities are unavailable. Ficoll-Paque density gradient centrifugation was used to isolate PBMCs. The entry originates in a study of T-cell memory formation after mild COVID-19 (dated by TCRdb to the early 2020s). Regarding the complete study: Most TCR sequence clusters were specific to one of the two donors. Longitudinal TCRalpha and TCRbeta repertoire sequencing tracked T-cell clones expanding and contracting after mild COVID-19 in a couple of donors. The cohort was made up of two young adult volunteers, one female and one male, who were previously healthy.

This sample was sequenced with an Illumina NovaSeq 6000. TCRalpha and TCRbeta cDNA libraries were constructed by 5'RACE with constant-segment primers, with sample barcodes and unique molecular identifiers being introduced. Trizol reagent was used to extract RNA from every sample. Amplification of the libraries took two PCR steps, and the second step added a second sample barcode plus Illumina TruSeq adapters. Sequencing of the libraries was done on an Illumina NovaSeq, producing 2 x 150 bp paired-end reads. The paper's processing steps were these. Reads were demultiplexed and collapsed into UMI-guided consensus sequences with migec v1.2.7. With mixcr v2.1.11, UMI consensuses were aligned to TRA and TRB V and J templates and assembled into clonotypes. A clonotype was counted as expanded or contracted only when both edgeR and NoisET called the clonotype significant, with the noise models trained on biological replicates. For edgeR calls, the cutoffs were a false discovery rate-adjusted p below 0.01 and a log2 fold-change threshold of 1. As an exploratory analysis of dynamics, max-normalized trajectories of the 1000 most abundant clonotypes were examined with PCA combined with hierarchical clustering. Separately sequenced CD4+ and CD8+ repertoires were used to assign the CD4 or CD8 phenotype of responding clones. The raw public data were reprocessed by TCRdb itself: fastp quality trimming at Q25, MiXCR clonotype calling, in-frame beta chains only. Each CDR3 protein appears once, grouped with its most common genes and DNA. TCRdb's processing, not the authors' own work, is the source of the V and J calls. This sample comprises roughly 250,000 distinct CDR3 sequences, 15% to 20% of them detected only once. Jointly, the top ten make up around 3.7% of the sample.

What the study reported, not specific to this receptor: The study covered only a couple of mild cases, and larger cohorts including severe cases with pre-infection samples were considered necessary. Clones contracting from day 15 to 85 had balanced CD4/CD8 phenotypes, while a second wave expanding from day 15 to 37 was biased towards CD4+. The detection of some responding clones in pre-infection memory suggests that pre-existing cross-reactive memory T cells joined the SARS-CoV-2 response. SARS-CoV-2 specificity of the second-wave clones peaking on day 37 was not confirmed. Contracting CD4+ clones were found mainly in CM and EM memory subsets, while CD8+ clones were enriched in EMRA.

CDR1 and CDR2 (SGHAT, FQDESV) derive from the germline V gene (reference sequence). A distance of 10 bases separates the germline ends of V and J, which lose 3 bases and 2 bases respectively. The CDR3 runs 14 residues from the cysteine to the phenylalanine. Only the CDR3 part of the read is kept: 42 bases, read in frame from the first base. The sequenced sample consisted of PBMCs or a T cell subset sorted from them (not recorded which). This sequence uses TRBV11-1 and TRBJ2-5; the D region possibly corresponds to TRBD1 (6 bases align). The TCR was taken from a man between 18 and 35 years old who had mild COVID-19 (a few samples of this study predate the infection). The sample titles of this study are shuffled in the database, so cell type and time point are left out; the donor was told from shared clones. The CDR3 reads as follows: CASSLDRQQETQYF. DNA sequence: TGTGCCAGCAGCTTGGACAGACAACAAGAGACCCAGTACTTC.